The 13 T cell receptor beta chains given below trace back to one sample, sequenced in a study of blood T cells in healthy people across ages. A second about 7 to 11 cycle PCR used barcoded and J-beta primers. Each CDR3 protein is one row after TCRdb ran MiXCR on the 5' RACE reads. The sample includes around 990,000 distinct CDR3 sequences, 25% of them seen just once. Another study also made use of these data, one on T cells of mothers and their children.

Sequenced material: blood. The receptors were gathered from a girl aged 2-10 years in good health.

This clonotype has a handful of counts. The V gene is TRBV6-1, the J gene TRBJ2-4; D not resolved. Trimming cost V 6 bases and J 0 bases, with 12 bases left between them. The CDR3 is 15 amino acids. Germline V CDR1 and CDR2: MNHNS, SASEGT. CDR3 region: CASSPANLAKNIQYF. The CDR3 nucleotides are TGTGCCAGCAGCCCCGCTAATCTAGCCAAAAACATTCAGTACTTC.

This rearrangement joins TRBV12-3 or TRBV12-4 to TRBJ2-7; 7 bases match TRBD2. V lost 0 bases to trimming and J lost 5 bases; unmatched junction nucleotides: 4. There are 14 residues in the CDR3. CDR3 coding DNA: TGTGCCAGCAGTTTAGCGCAGGCGGGGGACGAGCAGTACTTC. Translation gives CASSLAQAGDEQYF.

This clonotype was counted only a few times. The CDR3 protein is CASSPPLGGEGEQYF. The CDR3, as DNA: TGCGCCAGCAGCCCCCCCCTCGGGGGCGAAGGGGAGCAGTACTTC. The chain joins TRBV5-1 to TRBJ2-5; either TRBD1 or TRBD2 may supply D (6 bases each). V was shortened by 4 bases and J by 11 bases, with 24 bases between the two germline ends. The CDR3 spans 15 residues. Germline assignment: CDR1 SGHRS and CDR2 YFSETQ.

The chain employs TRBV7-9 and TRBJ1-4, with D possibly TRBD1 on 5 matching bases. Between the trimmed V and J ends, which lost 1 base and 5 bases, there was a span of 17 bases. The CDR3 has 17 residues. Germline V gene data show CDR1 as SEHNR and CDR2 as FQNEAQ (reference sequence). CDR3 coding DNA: TGTGCCAGCAGCTTAGGGAGTGCGGGGCCCCTCAATGAAAAACTGTTTTTT. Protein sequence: CASSLGSAGPLNEKLFF.

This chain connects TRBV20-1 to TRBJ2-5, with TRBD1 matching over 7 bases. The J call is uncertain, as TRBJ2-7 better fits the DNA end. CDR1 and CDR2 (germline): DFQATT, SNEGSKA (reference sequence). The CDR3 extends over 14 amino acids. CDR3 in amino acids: CSAMTGTTGYEQYF. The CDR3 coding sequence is TGCAGTGCTATGACAGGGACAACTGGATACGAGCAGTACTTC.

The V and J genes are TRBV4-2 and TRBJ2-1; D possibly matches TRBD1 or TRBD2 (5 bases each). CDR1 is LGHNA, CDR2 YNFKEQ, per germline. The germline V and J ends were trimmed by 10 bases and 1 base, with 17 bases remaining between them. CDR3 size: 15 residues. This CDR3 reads CATTGPVGSYNEQFF. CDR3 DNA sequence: TGTGCCACCACGGGGCCGGTGGGATCCTACAATGAGCAGTTCTTC.

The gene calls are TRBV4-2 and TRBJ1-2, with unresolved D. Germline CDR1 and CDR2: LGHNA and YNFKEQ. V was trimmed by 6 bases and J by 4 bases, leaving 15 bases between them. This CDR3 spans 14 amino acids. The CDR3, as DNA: TGTGCCAGCAGACGCACCGGGAGCCCCTATGGCTACACCTTC. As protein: CASRRTGSPYGYTF.

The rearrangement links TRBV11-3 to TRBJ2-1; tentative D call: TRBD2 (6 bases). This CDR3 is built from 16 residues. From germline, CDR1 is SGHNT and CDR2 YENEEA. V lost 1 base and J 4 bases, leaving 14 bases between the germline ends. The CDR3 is CASSLGMRDGYNEQFF. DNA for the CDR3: TGTGCCAGCAGCTTAGGTATGCGGGACGGATACAATGAGCAGTTCTTC.

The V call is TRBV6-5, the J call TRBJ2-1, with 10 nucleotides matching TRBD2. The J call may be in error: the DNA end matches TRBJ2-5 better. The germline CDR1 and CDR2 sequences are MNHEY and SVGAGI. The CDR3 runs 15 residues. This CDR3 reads CASIPSGRDDETQYF. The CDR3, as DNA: TGTGCCAGCATCCCCAGCGGGAGGGACGACGAGACCCAGTACTTC.

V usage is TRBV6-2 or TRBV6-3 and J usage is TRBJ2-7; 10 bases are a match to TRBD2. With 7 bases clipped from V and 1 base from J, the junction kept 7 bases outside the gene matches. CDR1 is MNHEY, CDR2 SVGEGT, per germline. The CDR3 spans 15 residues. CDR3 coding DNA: TGTGCCAGCACTCATCTAGCGGGGGCTTCCTACGAGCAGTACTTC. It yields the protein CASTHLAGASYEQYF.

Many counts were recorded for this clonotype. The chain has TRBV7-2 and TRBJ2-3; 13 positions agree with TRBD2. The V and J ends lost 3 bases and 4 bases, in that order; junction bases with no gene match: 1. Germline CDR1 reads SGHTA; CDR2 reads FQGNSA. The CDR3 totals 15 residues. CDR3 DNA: TGTGCCAGCAGCTTGACTAGCGGGGGGTCAGATACGCAGTATTTT. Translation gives CASSLTSGGSDTQYF. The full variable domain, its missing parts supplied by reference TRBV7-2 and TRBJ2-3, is GAGVSQSPSNKVTEKGKDVELRCDPISGHTALYWYRQSLGQGLEFLIYFQGNSAPDKSGLPSDRFSAERTGGSVSTLTIQRTQQEDSAVYLCASSLTSGGSDTQYFGPGTRLTVL.

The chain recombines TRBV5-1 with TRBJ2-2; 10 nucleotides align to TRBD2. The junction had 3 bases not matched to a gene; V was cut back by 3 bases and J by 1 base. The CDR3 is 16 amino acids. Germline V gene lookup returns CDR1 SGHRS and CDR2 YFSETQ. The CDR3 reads CASSSVAGGNTGELFF. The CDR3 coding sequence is TGCGCCAGCAGCTCAGTAGCGGGAGGGAACACCGGGGAGCTGTTTTTT.

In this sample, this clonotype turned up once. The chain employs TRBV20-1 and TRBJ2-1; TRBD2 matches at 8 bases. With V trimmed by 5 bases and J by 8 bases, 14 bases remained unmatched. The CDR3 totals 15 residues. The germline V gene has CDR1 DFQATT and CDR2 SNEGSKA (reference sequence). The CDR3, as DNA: TGCAGTGCTGGCTTCTCGGGGGGGACCGTAGATGAGCAGTTCTTC. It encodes CSAGFSGGTVDEQFF.